Listed below are T cell receptor beta chains from one sample, sequenced in a study of cytomegalovirus exposure and HLA in healthy donors. Some clones are missing from TCRdb's copy, which holds only in-frame ones; the method was immunoSEQ multiplex PCR. The sample lists over 150,000 clones; over 75% were seen once. Source material: PBMCs. These TCRs come from a woman aged 18-29 years in good health and CMV-seronegative. Each CDR3 is given with its conserved first and last residue. The D gene is left open where the match is weak. Only some rows state a clone size, as once, few, many or a class for expanded clones.

TRBV28	TRBD1	.	TRBJ2-7	TGTGCCAGCAGTTTATACGGGACAGGGTCCTACGAGCAGTACTTC	CASSLYGTGSYEQYF
TRBV2	.	once	TRBJ1-1	TGTGCCAGCAGCGATTACCTATCTTTCACTGAAGCTTTCTTT	CASSDYLSFTEAFF
TRBV15	.	.	TRBJ2-7	TGTGCCACCAGCAGAGTGCCGGCGGGGCCCGAGCAGTACTTC	CATSRVPAGPEQYF
TRBV30	TRBD1	.	TRBJ2-4	TGTGCCTGGGCAGGGGGCGGGGACCTACTAGCCAAAAACATTCAGTACTTC	CAWAGGGDLLAKNIQYF
TRBV19	TRBD2	few	TRBJ2-5	TGTGCCAGTAGTGGTGGACTAGCGGGAGGTACCCAGTACTTC	CASSGGLAGGTQYF
TRBV27	TRBD2	.	TRBJ2-1	TGTGCCAGCACTAAGCGGGAATACAATGAGCAGTTCTTC	CASTKREYNEQFF
TRBV5-5	.	.	TRBJ1-3	TGTGCCAGCAGCTTGATCTCGGGGAACACCATATATTTT	CASSLISGNTIYF
TRBV5-1	TRBD1	.	TRBJ2-3	TGCGCCAGCAGACGGGACAGGGCGGACACAAATACGCAGTATTTT	CASRRDRADTNTQYF
TRBV18	TRBD2	.	TRBJ2-5	TGTGCCAGCTCACCGGGGGGACTAGCGGAGACCCAGTACTTC	CASSPGGLAETQYF
TRBV7-2	.	.	TRBJ2-3	TGTGCCAGCGCGGGTCGGGGGACAGATACGCAGTATTTT	CASAGRGTDTQYF
TRBV5-1	.	few	TRBJ2-7	TGCGCCAGCAGCCCAGCCCGGACAGAATACGAGCAGTACTTC	CASSPARTEYEQYF
TRBV7-6	TRBD1	.	TRBJ2-7	TGTGCCAGCAGCTTAGATGGGACAGTTGGCGAGCAGTACTTC	CASSLDGTVGEQYF
TRBV29-1	TRBD1	.	TRBJ2-1	TGCAGCGTTGCAGGGGGCCAACCAAAATACAATGAGCAGTTCTTC	CSVAGGQPKYNEQFF
TRBV5-4	TRBD2	few	TRBJ2-1	TGTGCCAGCAGCCATCAGCGGGGGGGCCAATATGAGCAGTTCTTC	CASSHQRGGQYEQFF
TRBV4-1	.	.	TRBJ1-2	TGCGCCAGCAGCCAAATCTACAGAGAGAACTATGGCTACACCTTC	CASSQIYRENYGYTF
TRBV4-2	TRBD1	.	TRBJ1-2	TGTGCCAGCAGCCAAGTCGGGACAGGTGACTATGGCTACACCTTC	CASSQVGTGDYGYTF
TRBV18	.	.	TRBJ2-7	TGTGCCAGCTCACCTGGGACTTCCTACGAGCAGTACTTC	CASSPGTSYEQYF
TRBV28	.	.	TRBJ2-7	TGTGCCAGCTGGTCACCGGGGGCCTACGAGCAGTACTTC	CASWSPGAYEQYF
TRBV15	TRBD1	.	TRBJ2-1	TGTGCCACCAGCGACAGGGGGATCTACAATGAGCAGTTCTTC	CATSDRGIYNEQFF
TRBV2	.	.	TRBJ1-2	TGTGCCAGCAGCAGACAAAGGACATCCTATGGCTACACCTTC	CASSRQRTSYGYTF
TRBV5-6	.	.	TRBJ1-1	TGTGCCAGCAGCTTGCTACGGGGGGCTCTTCTGAACACTGAAGCTTTCTTT	CASSLLRGALLNTEAFF
TRBV7-9	.	.	TRBJ2-7	TGTGCCAGCACGGGAGGGGGCGCGAACGAGCAGTACTTC	CASTGGGANEQYF
TRBV6-5	.	.	TRBJ1-1	TGTGCCAGCTCGCGCGAGGTATACATGAACACTGAAGCTTTCTTT	CASSREVYMNTEAFF
TRBV10-3	TRBD1	few	TRBJ1-4	TGTGCCATCAGTGCAGGGGGGAATGAAAAACTGTTTTTT	CAISAGGNEKLFF
TRBV20-1	.	.	TRBJ1-2	TGCAGTGCCCCGAGGTTCTATGGCTACACCTTC	CSAPRFYGYTF
TRBV27	.	.	TRBJ2-7	TGTGCCAGCAGTTACGGACAGATCTCCTACGAGCAGTACTTC	CASSYGQISYEQYF
TRBV14	TRBD1	.	TRBJ2-3	TGTGCCAGCAGCCAGAACCGGGACAGGGTGTCAGATACGCAGTATTTT	CASSQNRDRVSDTQYF
TRBV4-2	TRBD2	.	TRBJ2-7	TGTGCCAGCAGCCAAGATCGAGCGGGAGCGACGCCCGAGCAGTACTTC	CASSQDRAGATPEQYF
TRBV7-9	.	.	TRBJ1-4	TGTGCCAGCAGCTTAGCCCCTACGGGTGAAAAACTGTTTTTT	CASSLAPTGEKLFF
TRBV2	.	.	TRBJ1-5	TGTGCCAGCAAAGGAGGACCGGGGGATCAGCCCCAGCATTTT	CASKGGPGDQPQHF
TRBV28	TRBD1	.	TRBJ1-1	TGTGCCAGCAGAAAAAGGGGGGACAGGGGGCTTCTTTCTGAAGCTTTCTTT	CASRKRGDRGLLSEAFF
TRBV11-2	TRBD2	.	TRBJ2-7	TGTGCCAGCAGCTTATGGCCGGGGGGGATCTACGAGCAGTACTTC	CASSLWPGGIYEQYF
TRBV2	.	.	TRBJ1-6	TGTGCCAGCAGTGACCATGAAGGTATACAGCTAATCCACTTT	CASSDHEGIQLIHF
TRBV29-1	.	.	TRBJ1-5	TGCAGCGTTGAAGATTCCGGGTTTCAGCCCCAGCATTTT	CSVEDSGFQPQHF
TRBV9	.	.	TRBJ1-3	TGTGCCAGCAGCCCCGTAGGGAGAGCCGACTCTGGAAACACCATATATTTT	CASSPVGRADSGNTIYF
TRBV5-1	TRBD2	.	TRBJ2-2	TGCGCCAGCAGCGCGGGAGTTTCGAACACCGGGGAGCTGTTTTTT	CASSAGVSNTGELFF
TRBV12-2	.	.	TRBJ1-1	TGTGCAAGTCGCCCGCACTCGGGAGCTTTCTTT	CASRPHSGAFF
TRBV14	.	.	TRBJ2-7	TGTGCCAGCAGCCAAGCGGCAGGGATCCTGTACTTC	CASSQAAGILYF
TRBV15	TRBD2	.	TRBJ2-7	TGTGCCACCAGCAGAGCCCGACTAGCGGAAGGCTACGAGCAGTACTTC	CATSRARLAEGYEQYF
TRBV6-6	.	once	TRBJ1-1	TGTGCCAGCGAGGCAGAGTTTGGCACTGAAGCTTTCTTT	CASEAEFGTEAFF
TRBV30	.	.	TRBJ2-7	TGTGCCTGGAGTGTACTCCGGGCGAGGGTCAGATACGAGCAGTACTTC	CAWSVLRARVRYEQYF
TRBV18	.	.	TRBJ2-7	TGTGCCAGCTCACCACCGGCTAGTGCCTACGAGCAGTACTTC	CASSPPASAYEQYF
TRBV13	.	.	TRBJ1-6	TGTGCCAGCAGCTTATTTGCGGATAAATACTATAATTCACCCCTCCACTTT	CASSLFADKYYNSPLHF
TRBV4-1	.	.	TRBJ2-3	TGCGCCAGCAGCTTACAACGTCCTGGCACAGATACGCAGTATTTT	CASSLQRPGTDTQYF
TRBV6-5	.	.	TRBJ2-7	TGTGCCAGCAGTCCCCTTGGCGGGAACTCCTACGAGCAGTACTTC	CASSPLGGNSYEQYF
TRBV2	TRBD1	.	TRBJ1-5	TGTGCCAGCACCCTCATGGCAGGGGGTGGTCAGCCCCAGCATTTT	CASTLMAGGGQPQHF
TRBV6-1	TRBD1	.	TRBJ1-3	TGTGCCAGCAGTTGGGACAGACCTGGAAACACCATATATTTT	CASSWDRPGNTIYF